What follows are 29 T cell receptor beta chains derived from one specimen sequenced in a study of siplizumab effects on memory and regulatory T cells. Here immunoSEQ multiplex PCR was the method, and the copy in TCRdb shows in-frame clones only, minus some. The sample carries 85,000 to 130,000 clones, about 93% recorded once. The sequenced sample consisted of Tregs sorted from blood. These receptors were collected from a human donor in good health.

The chain carries TRBV29-1 and TRBJ2-5, with 9 bases fitting TRBD2. With V trimmed by 6 bases and J by 7 bases, 12 bases remained unmatched. Looked up from germline, CDR1 is SQVTM and CDR2 is ANQGSEA. This CDR3 region has 14 residues. CDR3 coding DNA: TGCAGCGTCCAAAGGGGTAGCGGGAGAGGGACCCAGTACTTC. It translates to CSVQRGSGRGTQYF.

Worth noting for this clone: Relative to the germline gene, one junction end is altered; a read error may explain this. The J gene is TRBJ1-2, the V gene TRBV5-6; D is uncertain. Per germline, CDR1 SGHDT and CDR2 YYEEEE. This CDR3 contains 12 residues. For the CDR3, the DNA is TGTGCCAGCAGCTTGTCTGACTATGACTACACCTTC. Amino acids: CASSLSDYDYTF.

The DNA for the CDR3 is TGTGCCAGCTCCTGGCAGGGGAAAAACACTGAAGCTTTCTTT. It is translated as CASSWQGKNTEAFF. The chain joins TRBV11-3 to TRBJ1-1; a weak D match, TRBD1 (6 bases). The ends were cut back, 8 bases at V and 2 bases at J, with 15 bases in the middle. The germline gives CDR1 SGHNT, CDR2 YENEEA. This CDR3 comprises 14 residues.

CDR3 protein: CASSRGRYREKLFF. The CDR3 DNA reads as TGTGCCAGTAGTAGGGGACGGTATCGCGAAAAACTGTTTTTT. This chain uses TRBV19 with TRBJ1-4; D is perhaps TRBD1 (5 bases). V lost 4 bases to trimming and J lost 8 bases, with 14 bases between them. The germline V gene has CDR1 LNHDA and CDR2 SQIVND (reference sequence). The CDR3 spans 14 residues.

The chain links TRBV7-9 to TRBJ1-5; D remains unclear. This CDR3 has 14 amino acids. The V gene's germline CDR1 is SEHNR and CDR2 FQNEAQ (reference sequence). V lost 3 bases, J lost 5 bases, and 11 bases lay in between. CDR3 amino acids: CASSFQGPDQPQHF. In DNA form, the CDR3 reads TGTGCCAGCAGCTTTCAAGGGCCCGATCAGCCCCAGCATTTT.

This clone has a single count. The CDR3 sequence is CAGGQGSSGNTIYF. CDR3 coding DNA: TGTGCCGGGGGGCAGGGAAGCTCTGGAAACACCATATATTTT. This rearrangement joins TRBV7-9 to TRBJ1-3, with D possibly TRBD1 on 6 matching bases. Trimming removed 11 bases from V and 0 bases from J, with 14 bases in between. Germline V gives CDR1 SEHNR, CDR2 FQNEAQ (reference sequence). The CDR3 has 14 residues.

V and J are TRBV4-1 and TRBJ1-1; the D is unclear. This CDR3 has 14 amino acids. Germline V gene sequence: CDR1 MGHRA, CDR2 YSYEKL. The V gene lost 1 base and the J gene lost 0 bases, with 6 bases spanning the gap. The DNA for the CDR3 is TGCGCCAGCAGCCAAGTATCGGTGAACACTGAAGCTTTCTTT. Translating it yields CASSQVSVNTEAFF.

V usage is TRBV15 and J usage is TRBJ1-2; D gene unclear. The germline V gene has CDR1 LNHNV and CDR2 YYDKDF (reference sequence). V shed 5 bases and J shed 8 bases, with 18 bases lying between them. The CDR3 runs 14 residues. This chain's CDR3 is CATSRGVVAGGYTF. The CDR3, as DNA: TGTGCCACCAGCCGCGGTGTGGTGGCGGGAGGCTACACCTTC.

The chain couples TRBV10-2 to TRBJ2-1; the D is unclear. The germline V gene encodes CDR1 WSHSY and CDR2 SAAADI. The CDR3 spans 13 residues. Trimming stripped 4 bases from V and 5 bases from J, with 9 bases between. This chain's CDR3 is CASSGTRNNEQFF. DNA of the CDR3: TGCGCCAGCAGTGGGACCCGCAACAATGAGCAGTTCTTC.

The rearrangement joins TRBV5-4 to TRBJ1-4; perhaps TRBD1 as D (6 bases). Looked up from germline, CDR1 is SGHNT and CDR2 is YYREEE (reference sequence). The CDR3 loop spans 13 amino acids. The V gene lost 5 bases and the J gene lost 5 bases, with 10 bases spanning the gap. DNA for the CDR3: TGTGCCAGCAGTCTTACAGGGAATGAAAAACTGTTTTTT. This sequence encodes CASSLTGNEKLFF. The complete variable domain, with remaining parts taken from reference TRBV5-4 and TRBJ1-4, reads ETGVTQSPTHLIKTRGQQVTLRCSSQSGHNTVSWYQQALGQGPQFIFQYYREEENGRGNFPPRFSGLQFPNYSSELNVNALELDDSALYLCASSLTGNEKLFFGSGTQLSVL.

V usage is TRBV10-3 and J usage is TRBJ2-3, with 8 bases aligning to TRBD2. CDR3 size: 14 residues. Per germline, CDR1 ENHRY and CDR2 SYGVKD. The J segment lost 1 base and the V segment lost 5 bases, leaving 2 bases of the junction unmatched. CDR3: CAISPAGGTDTQYF. In DNA, the CDR3 is TGTGCCATCAGTCCAGCGGGAGGCACAGATACGCAGTATTTT.

The chain employs TRBV9 and TRBJ1-2; 7 positions match TRBD1. The CDR3 loop spans 13 amino acids. Per germline, CDR1 SGDLS and CDR2 YYNGEE. The J segment lost 5 bases and the V segment lost 0 bases, leaving 1 base of the junction unmatched. The CDR3 loop is CASSVEQGYGYTF. As DNA, the CDR3 is TGTGCCAGCAGCGTAGAACAGGGGTATGGCTACACCTTC.

CDR3 DNA: TGCGCCAGCAGCCCCAGTTCGACAGTTCACTTGGCCAACGTCCTGACTTTC. Its protein product is CASSPSSTVHLANVLTF. The chain couples TRBV5-1 to TRBJ2-6, with D tentatively TRBD1 (5 bases). V was clipped by 4 bases and J by 6 bases, with 20 bases between them. The CDR3 contains 17 residues. Germline-derived CDR1 and CDR2 are SGHRS and YFSETQ. The variable domain in full, with the rest retrieved from reference TRBV5-1 and TRBJ2-6, is KAGVTQTPRYLIKTRGQQVTLSCSPISGHRSVSWYQQTPGQGLQFLFEYFSETQRNKGNFPGRFSGRQFSNSRSEMNVSTLELGDSALYLCASSPSSTVHLANVLTFGAGSRLTVL.

The chain links TRBV11-2 to TRBJ2-1; D is possibly TRBD2 (5 bases). Germline V gives CDR1 SGHAT, CDR2 FQNNGV. Trimming shortened V by 0 bases and J by 8 bases, and 14 bases separated the two germline ends. The CDR3 contains 15 residues. The CDR3 DNA sequence: TGTGCCAGCAGCTTAGAACCGACTACTCACCATGAGCAGTTCTTC. Amino acid sequence: CASSLEPTTHHEQFF.

The chain carries TRBV5-1 and TRBJ1-2; D is unresolved. CDR1 is SGHRS and CDR2 is YFSETQ in the germline V gene. V lost 0 bases, J lost 5 bases, and 11 bases lay in between. This CDR3 has 14 residues. In DNA form, the CDR3 reads TGCGCCAGCAGCTTGGCTAGGGATGGGTATGGCTACACCTTC. Amino acid sequence: CASSLARDGYGYTF.

V gene TRBV5-6 combines with J gene TRBJ2-7, with TRBD1 as a possible D gene (6 bases). V lost 1 base and J lost 2, with 16 bases in between. CDR1 SGHDT and CDR2 YYEEEE come from the germline V gene. The CDR3 is made up of 16 amino acids. The DNA for the CDR3 is TGTGCCAGCAGCTTGTTCCGGACAGCGGTAACCTACGAGCAGTACTTC. This codes for CASSLFRTAVTYEQYF.

A note on this clone: Relative to the germline gene, one junction end is altered; a read error may explain this. The chain recombines TRBV7-2 with TRBJ2-1, with D perhaps TRBD2 (6 bases). In germline, CDR1 is SGHTA, CDR2 FQGNSA. The CDR3 sequence is 16 residues long. CDR3 bases: TGTGCCAGCAGTTTAGCTAGCGCGATGCGATGGGGTAGGCAGTTCTTC. This gives the protein CASSLASAMRWGRQFF. Supplemented by reference TRBV7-2 and TRBJ2-1, the full variable domain reads GAGVSQSPSNKVTEKGKDVELRCDPISGHTALYWYRQSLGQGLEFLIYFQGNSAPDKSGLPSDRFSAERTGGSVSTLTIQRTQQEDSAVYLCASSLASAMRWGRQFFGPGTRLTVL.

V gene TRBV28 combines with J gene TRBJ1-1; D call uncertain. V was trimmed by 6 bases and J by 11 bases, leaving 16 bases between them. This CDR3 is built from 12 residues. The germline CDR1 and CDR2 sequences are MDHEN and SYDVKM. CDR3 sequence (DNA): TGTGCCAGCAGGTTAACCCGGCGGCCGGCTTTCTTT. Protein product: CASRLTRRPAFF. Supplemented by reference TRBV28 and TRBJ1-1, the full variable domain reads DVKVTQSSRYLVKRTGEKVFLECVQDMDHENMFWYRQDPGLGLRLIYFSYDVKMKEKGDIPEGYSVSREKKERFSLILESASTNQTSMYLCASRLTRRPAFFGQGTRLTVV.

The V and J genes are TRBV29-1 and TRBJ1-1, with D possibly TRBD1 on 6 matching bases. CDR1 SQVTM and CDR2 ANQGSEA come from the germline V gene. V shed 0 bases and J shed 8 bases, with 10 bases lying between them. There are 12 residues in the CDR3. In DNA, the CDR3 is TGCAGCGTTGAAGATGGACAGATCGAAGCTTTCTTT. Translated, it gives CSVEDGQIEAFF. The whole variable domain, remainder taken from reference TRBV29-1 and TRBJ1-1, is SAVISQKPSRDICQRGTSLTIQCQVDSQVTMMFWYRQQPGQSLTLIATANQGSEATYESGFVIDKFPISRPNLTFSTLTVSNMSPEDSSIYLCSVEDGQIEAFFGQGTRLTVV.

The J gene is TRBJ2-1, the V gene TRBV14; 9 bases match TRBD2. The ends lost 3 bases at V and 2 bases at J; junction bases unmatched: 14. This CDR3 is built from 19 residues. Germline lookup yields CDR1 SGHDN and CDR2 FVKESK. The CDR3: CASSQPGSGSRGPYNEQFF. The CDR3 nucleotides read TGTGCCAGCAGCCAGCCGGGTAGCGGGAGTCGAGGGCCCTACAATGAGCAGTTCTTC.

The chain recombines TRBV7-2 with TRBJ2-5; TRBD1 aligns across 7 bases. The germline V gene has CDR1 SGHTA and CDR2 FQGNSA. J gave up 4 bases and V 3 bases, and 5 bases lay outside the gene matches. This CDR3 has 14 amino acids. CDR3 sequence reads: CASSLRGRTETQYF. The CDR3 coding sequence is TGTGCCAGCAGCTTGAGGGGGCGCACAGAGACCCAGTACTTC.

The chain couples TRBV5-5 to TRBJ2-1; a possible D gene is TRBD2 (6 bases). The V gene's germline CDR1 is SGHKS and CDR2 YYEKEE (reference sequence). V lost 0 bases and J lost 4, with 11 bases in between. The CDR3 runs to 15 residues. The CDR3 loop reads CASSLGRGGYNEQFF. The CDR3 DNA is TGTGCCAGCAGCTTGGGGAGGGGCGGATACAATGAGCAGTTCTTC.

The chain is built from TRBV2 and TRBJ1-5; 9 bases match TRBD1. The germline V gene encodes CDR1 SNHLY and CDR2 FYNNEI. V lost 6 bases to trimming and J lost 9 bases; unmatched junction nucleotides: 6. This CDR3 is built from 13 residues. CDR3 protein: CASRARTGAPQHF. The CDR3 nucleotides are TGTGCCAGCAGGGCCAGGACAGGGGCGCCCCAGCATTTT.

J is TRBJ1-1 and V is TRBV11-2; possibly TRBD1 for D (5 bases). The germline V gene encodes CDR1 SGHAT and CDR2 FQNNGV. Trimming stripped 1 base from V and 4 bases from J, with 10 bases between. The CDR3 is 14 residues long. The CDR3 is CASSLVDRATEAFF. The CDR3 nucleotides are TGTGCCAGCAGCTTAGTTGACAGAGCCACTGAAGCTTTCTTT.

The chain carries TRBV19 and TRBJ2-5, with D unclear. Germline lookup yields CDR1 LNHDA and CDR2 SQIVND (reference sequence). The germline V and J ends were trimmed by 5 bases and 0 bases, with 7 bases remaining between them. This CDR3 has 13 amino acids. DNA for the CDR3: TGTGCCAGTAGTGGGCGGAACCAAGAGACCCAGTACTTC. Residues: CASSGRNQETQYF.

The chain employs TRBV4-1 and TRBJ1-2; D not resolved. Trimming removed 4 bases at V and 4 bases at J, with 19 bases between. Germline V gene data show CDR1 as MGHRA and CDR2 as YSYEKL. CDR3 length: 16 amino acids. CDR3 sequence reads: CASSRERQVALYGYTF. CDR3 sequence (DNA): TGCGCCAGCAGCCGCGAACGGCAGGTCGCTCTCTATGGCTACACCTTC.

The gene calls are TRBV9 and TRBJ2-7; tentatively, D is TRBD1 or TRBD2 (5 bases each). The germline CDR1 and CDR2 sequences are SGDLS and YYNGEE. V was cut by 4 bases and J by 2 bases, with 13 bases left in between. The CDR3 contains 14 residues. The CDR3 spells CASSRTGTAYEQYF. The CDR3 DNA is TGTGCCAGCAGCAGAACCGGGACGGCCTACGAGCAGTACTTC.

This rearrangement joins TRBV7-9 to TRBJ2-7; D is unclear. Trimming took 5 bases from V and 5 from J, leaving 19 bases between them. This CDR3 comprises 15 residues. CDR1 is SEHNR and CDR2 is FQNEAQ in the germline V gene (reference sequence). CDR3 residues: CASSPGMSHLDEQYF. Here the CDR3 DNA reads TGTGCCAGCAGCCCCGGCATGTCTCACCTGGACGAGCAGTACTTC. The variable domain in full, completed from reference TRBV7-9 and TRBJ2-7, reads DTGVSQNPRHKITKRGQNVTFRCDPISEHNRLYWYRQTLGQGPEFLTYFQNEAQLEKSRLLSDRFSAERPKGSFSTLEIQRTEQGDSAMYLCASSPGMSHLDEQYFGPGTRLTVT.

J is TRBJ1-1 and V is TRBV6-1; D is ambiguous. The CDR3 length is 15 residues. In germline, CDR1 is MNHNS, CDR2 SASEGT. V lost 2 bases and J lost 0, with 10 bases in between. The CDR3 bases are TGTGCCAGCAGTGAACGGGTGCACATGAACACTGAAGCTTTCTTT. The encoded protein is CASSERVHMNTEAFF.